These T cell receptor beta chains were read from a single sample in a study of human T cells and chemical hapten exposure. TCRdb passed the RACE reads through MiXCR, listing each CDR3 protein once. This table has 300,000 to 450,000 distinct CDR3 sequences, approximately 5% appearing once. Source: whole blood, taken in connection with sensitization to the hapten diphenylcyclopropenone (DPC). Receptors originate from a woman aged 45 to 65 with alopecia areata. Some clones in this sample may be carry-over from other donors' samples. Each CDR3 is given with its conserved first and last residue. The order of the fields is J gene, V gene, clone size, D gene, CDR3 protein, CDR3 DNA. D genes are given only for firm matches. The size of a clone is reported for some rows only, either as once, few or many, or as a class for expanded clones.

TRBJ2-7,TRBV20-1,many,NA,CSASGPLEQYF,TGCAGTGCTAGCGGACCCCTCGAGCAGTACTTC
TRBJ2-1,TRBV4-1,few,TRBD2,CASSQEASGGRVDEQFF,TGCGCCAGCAGCCAAGAGGCTAGCGGGGGGAGAGTGGATGAGCAGTTCTTC
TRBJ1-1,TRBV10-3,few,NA,CAISSLPGTEAFF,TGTGCCATCAGTAGTCTCCCCGGCACTGAAGCTTTCTTT
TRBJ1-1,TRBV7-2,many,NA,CASSLELGRPLRTEAFF,TGTGCCAGCAGCTTAGAGCTGGGCAGGCCATTGCGGACTGAAGCTTTCTTT
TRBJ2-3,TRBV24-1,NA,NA,CATGTWGDTQYF,TGTGCCACCGGGACCTGGGGAGATACGCAGTATTTT
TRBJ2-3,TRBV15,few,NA,CATSRPPDGRGNTQYF,TGTGCCACCAGCAGACCCCCTGACGGCCGAGGCAATACGCAGTATTTT
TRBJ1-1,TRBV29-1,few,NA,CSAAQPNGDTEAFF,TGCAGCGCTGCCCAACCAAATGGTGACACTGAAGCTTTCTTT
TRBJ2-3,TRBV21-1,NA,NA,CASSKGWGSRDTQYF,TGTGCCAGCAGCAAAGGCTGGGGTAGCAGAGATACGCAGTATTTT
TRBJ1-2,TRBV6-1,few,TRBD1,CASIWTGGDYGYTF,TGTGCCAGCATCTGGACAGGGGGCGACTATGGCTACACCTTC
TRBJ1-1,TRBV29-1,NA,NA,CSVGSREAFF,TGCAGCGTTGGGTCCCGAGAGGCTTTCTTT
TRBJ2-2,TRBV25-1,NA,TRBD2,CASSASGRAGELFF,TGTGCCAGCAGTGCCAGCGGGAGGGCCGGGGAGCTGTTTTTT
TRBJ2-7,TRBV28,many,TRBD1,CASSPPRDSDEQYF,TGTGCCAGCAGCCCCCCCCGGGACAGCGACGAGCAGTACTTC
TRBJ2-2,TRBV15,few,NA,CATRGEEDTGELFF,TGTGCCACCAGGGGGGAGGAGGACACCGGGGAGCTGTTTTTT
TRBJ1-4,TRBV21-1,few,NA,CATRGRAMFF,TGTGCCACCCGAGGGCGTGCGATGTTTTTT
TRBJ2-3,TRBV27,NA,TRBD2,CASIGGGRATDTQYF,TGTGCCAGCATCGGGGGAGGGAGGGCCACAGATACGCAGTATTTT
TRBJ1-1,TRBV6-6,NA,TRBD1,CASSFPGQGAGEAFF,TGTGCCAGCAGTTTTCCTGGACAGGGGGCTGGTGAAGCTTTCTTT
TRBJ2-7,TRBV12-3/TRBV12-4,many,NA,CASSFGLSSYEQYF,TGTGCCAGCAGTTTCGGGCTGTCAAGCTACGAGCAGTACTTC
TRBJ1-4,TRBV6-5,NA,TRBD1,CASSYRPGQGLANEKLFF,TGTGCCAGCAGTTACCGACCGGGACAGGGTTTGGCTAATGAAAAACTGTTTTTT
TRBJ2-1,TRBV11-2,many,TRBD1,CASSRRGQGANNEQFF,TGTGCCAGCAGCCGTAGGGGACAGGGGGCGAACAATGAGCAGTTCTTC
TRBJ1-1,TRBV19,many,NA,CASRPGGMNTEAFF,TGTGCCAGCCGCCCCGGGGGAATGAACACTGAAGCTTTCTTT
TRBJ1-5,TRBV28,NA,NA,CASRHPFVRDQPQHF,TGTGCCAGCAGACACCCCTTTGTTCGCGATCAGCCCCAGCATTTT
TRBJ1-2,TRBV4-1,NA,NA,CASSQDERADYGYTF,TGCGCCAGCAGCCAAGATGAAAGGGCAGACTATGGCTACACCTTC
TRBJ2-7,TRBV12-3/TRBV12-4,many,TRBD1,CASSLSLGQVHEQYF,TGTGCCAGCAGTTTAAGTCTGGGACAGGTCCACGAGCAGTACTTC
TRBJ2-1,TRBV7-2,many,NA,CASSFGGGREQFF,TGTGCCAGCAGCTTTGGGGGAGGTCGGGAGCAGTTCTTC
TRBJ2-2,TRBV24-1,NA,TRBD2,CATRAGDAITGELFF,TGTGCCACCAGAGCGGGAGACGCCATCACCGGGGAGCTGTTTTTT
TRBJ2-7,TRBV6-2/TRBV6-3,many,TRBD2,CASSYPQTSPTVF,TGTGCCAGCAGTTACCCGCAGACTAGCCCGACTGTTTTC
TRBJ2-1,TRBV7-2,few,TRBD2,CASSLAWSSGGNEQFF,TGTGCCAGCAGCTTAGCGTGGTCTAGCGGGGGCAATGAGCAGTTCTTC